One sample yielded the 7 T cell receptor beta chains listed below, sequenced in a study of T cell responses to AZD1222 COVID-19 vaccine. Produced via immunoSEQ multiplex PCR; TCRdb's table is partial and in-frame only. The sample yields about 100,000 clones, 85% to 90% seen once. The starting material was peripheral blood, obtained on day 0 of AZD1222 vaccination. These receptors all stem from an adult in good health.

CDR3 protein: CASSLGQGANNEQFF. Here the CDR3 DNA reads TGTGCCAGCAGCTTGGGACAGGGGGCTAACAATGAGCAGTTCTTC. The chain has TRBV11-3 and TRBJ2-1; 12 nucleotides agree with TRBD1. Losses at the gene ends were 3 bases for V and 5 bases for J; bases not matched to a gene: 2. This CDR3 contains 15 residues. The germline gives CDR1 SGHNT, CDR2 YENEEA.

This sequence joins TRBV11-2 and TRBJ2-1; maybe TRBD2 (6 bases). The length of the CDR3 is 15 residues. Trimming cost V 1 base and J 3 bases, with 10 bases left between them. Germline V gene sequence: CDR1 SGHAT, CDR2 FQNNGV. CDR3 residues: CASSLASGSYNEQFF. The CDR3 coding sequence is TGTGCCAGCAGCTTAGCTTCCGGGAGCTACAATGAGCAGTTCTTC.

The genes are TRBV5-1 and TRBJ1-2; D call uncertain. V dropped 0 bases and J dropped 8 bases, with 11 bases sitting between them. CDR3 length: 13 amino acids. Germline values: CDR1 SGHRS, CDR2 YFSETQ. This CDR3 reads CASSLDGLGGYTF. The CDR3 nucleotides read TGCGCCAGCAGCTTGGACGGCTTGGGGGGCTACACCTTC.

In DNA, the CDR3 is TGTGCCAGCAGTTCAGACTTGCGAGGCACCATATATTTT. Protein: CASSSDLRGTIYF. The V and J genes are TRBV28 and TRBJ1-3; unclear D gene. Between the trimmed V and J ends, which lost 4 bases and 9 bases, there was a span of 13 bases. The CDR3 has 13 residues. CDR1 MDHEN and CDR2 SYDVKM come from the germline V gene.

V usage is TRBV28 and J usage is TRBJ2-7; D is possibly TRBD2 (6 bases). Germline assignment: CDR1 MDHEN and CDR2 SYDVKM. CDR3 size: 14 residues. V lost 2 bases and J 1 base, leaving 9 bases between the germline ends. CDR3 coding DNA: TGTGCCAGCAGTTTAGGAGGGAGATCCTACGAGCAGTACTTC. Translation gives CASSLGGRSYEQYF.

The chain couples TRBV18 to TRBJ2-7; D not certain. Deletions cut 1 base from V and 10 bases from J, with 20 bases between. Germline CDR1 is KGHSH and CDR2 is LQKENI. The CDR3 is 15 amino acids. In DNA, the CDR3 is TGTGCCAGCTCACCACAGGGTTTCCCCGACTCAAAACAGTACTTC. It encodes CASSPQGFPDSKQYF. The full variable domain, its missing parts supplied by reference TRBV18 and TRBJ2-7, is NAGVMQNPRHLVRRRGQEARLRCSPMKGHSHVYWYRQLPEEGLKFMVYLQKENIIDESGMPKERFSAEFPKEGPSILRIQQVVRGDSAAYFCASSPQGFPDSKQYFGPGTRLTVT.

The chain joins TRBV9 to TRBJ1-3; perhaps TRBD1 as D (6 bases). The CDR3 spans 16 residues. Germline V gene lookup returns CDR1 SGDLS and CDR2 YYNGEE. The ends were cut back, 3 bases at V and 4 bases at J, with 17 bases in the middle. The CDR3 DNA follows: TGTGCCAGCAGCGCCACACAGGGAAGGGCAGGAAACACCATATATTTT. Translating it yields CASSATQGRAGNTIYF.